What follows are 13 T cell receptor beta chains derived from one specimen sequenced in a study of T-cell memory formation after mild COVID-19. TCRdb ran MiXCR on the 5' RACE reads and lists one entry per CDR3 protein. The sample shows approximately 400,000 distinct CDR3 sequences, more than 15% of them seen only once. Sequencing input: PBMCs or a T cell subset sorted from them (not recorded which). The receptor source for this set is a man younger than 35 who had mild COVID-19 (a few samples of this study predate the infection). Cell type and time point are not known.

The J gene is TRBJ2-1, the V gene TRBV12-3 or TRBV12-4; 9 nucleotides agree with TRBD2. This CDR3 spans 17 amino acids. The ends lost 6 bases at V and 6 bases at J; junction bases unmatched: 15. The CDR3 loop reads CASRRLGGGGAINEQFF. For the CDR3, the DNA is TGTGCCAGCAGACGCCTGGGTGGCGGGGGGGCAATCAATGAGCAGTTCTTC.

The chain couples TRBV29-1 to TRBJ2-2; D call uncertain. In germline, CDR1 is SQVTM, CDR2 ANQGSEA. V lost 0 bases and J lost 5, with 7 bases in between. The CDR3 has 13 amino acids. The CDR3 spells CSVEDNGTGELFF. The DNA of the CDR3 is TGCAGCGTTGAAGATAACGGGACCGGGGAGCTGTTTTTT.

This clonotype was detected only a few times. The V and J genes are TRBV5-1 and TRBJ2-5; possible D gene TRBD1, 5 bases. Germline-derived CDR1 and CDR2 are SGHRS and YFSETQ. The CDR3 loop spans 14 amino acids. V was shortened by 2 bases and J by 1 base, with 9 bases between the two germline ends. This chain's CDR3 is CASSFSRGQETQYF. DNA for the CDR3: TGCGCCAGCAGCTTTAGTAGGGGCCAAGAGACCCAGTACTTC.

The table lists this clonotype with a few counts. This chain joins TRBV7-8 and TRBJ2-5; 10 bases align to TRBD2. CDR1 is SGHVS, CDR2 FQNEAQ, per germline. V was clipped by 5 bases and J by 1 base; unmatched bases: 7. This CDR3 is 16 amino acids long. CDR3 sequence (DNA): TGTGCCAGCAGCCTTATAGCGGGGGGTCCCCAAGAGACCCAGTACTTC. This sequence encodes CASSLIAGGPQETQYF.

The rearrangement joins TRBV24-1 to TRBJ1-4; D gene ambiguous. Trimming took 4 bases from V and 8 from J, leaving 13 bases between them. Germline CDR1 and CDR2: KGHDR and SFDVKD. This CDR3 region has 14 residues. CDR3 bases: TGTGCCACCAGTGAGTCGACTGGCCAGGAAAAACTGTTTTTT. Its translation: CATSESTGQEKLFF.

This clonotype was recorded a few times. This chain links TRBV7-6 with TRBJ1-6; weak D call: TRBD1 (6 bases). Germline V gene sequence: CDR1 SGHVS, CDR2 FNYEAQ. V lost 5 bases, J lost 7 bases, and 21 bases lay in between. The CDR3 sequence is 17 residues long. The CDR3 nucleotides read TGTGCCAGCAGCCGATGGACAGCGGAAAAAGCGAATTCACCCCTCCACTTT. The encoded protein is CASSRWTAEKANSPLHF.

In its sample, this clonotype was seen a few times. The chain carries TRBV5-1 and TRBJ1-1, with no clear D. V was cut by 4 bases and J by 8 bases, with 15 bases left in between. CDR3 size: 13 residues. Germline values: CDR1 SGHRS, CDR2 YFSETQ. The CDR3 bases are TGCGCCAGCAGCACGCCGCCTCAGCTAGAAGCTTTCTTT. Residues: CASSTPPQLEAFF. Drawing the rest from reference TRBV5-1 and TRBJ1-1, the complete variable domain is KAGVTQTPRYLIKTRGQQVTLSCSPISGHRSVSWYQQTPGQGLQFLFEYFSETQRNKGNFPGRFSGRQFSNSRSEMNVSTLELGDSALYLCASSTPPQLEAFFGQGTRLTVV.

This clonotype occurred a few times. This chain links TRBV19 with TRBJ2-1, with 14 bases matching TRBD2. The length of the CDR3 is 16 residues. Trimming took 9 bases from V and 6 from J; bases not matched to a gene: 10. Germline V lookup: CDR1 LNHDA, CDR2 SQIVND (reference sequence). The CDR3 DNA sequence: TGTGCCAGCGATAGACCGGGACTAGCGGGGGTCAATGAGCAGTTCTTC. Its translation: CASDRPGLAGVNEQFF.

This clonotype was seen more than once but under ten times. This sequence joins TRBV5-5 and TRBJ1-6; D remains unclear. The CDR3 runs 14 residues. Germline values: CDR1 SGHKS, CDR2 YYEKEE (reference sequence). The germline V and J ends were trimmed by 1 base and 8 bases, with 10 bases remaining between them. Here the CDR3 DNA reads TGTGCCAGCAGCTTGCGGGCAAGGGATTCACCCCTCCACTTT. As protein: CASSLRARDSPLHF.

This clonotype came up many times. The chain uses TRBV7-2 and TRBJ1-6; the D gene is possibly TRBD1 (5 bases). The CDR3 totals 15 residues. CDR1 and CDR2 from the germline V gene are SGHTA and FQGNSA. Trimming took off 5 bases at V and 7 bases at J, with 15 bases between the two ends. The CDR3 sequence is CASSSVGWDNSPLHF. The CDR3 coding sequence is TGTGCCAGCAGCAGCGTTGGGTGGGACAATTCACCCCTCCACTTT.

The chain has TRBV7-9 and TRBJ1-1, with D hard to call. This CDR3 comprises 11 residues. The germline V gene has CDR1 SEHNR and CDR2 FQNEAQ (reference sequence). Trimming pared 5 bases from V and 5 bases from J, leaving 6 bases between. The CDR3 DNA reads TGTGCCAGCAGCCGGCTGACTGAAGCTTTCTTT. Its translation: CASSRLTEAFF.

This clonotype showed up just a few times. The chain's CDR3 is CASSLMRADTDTQYF. CDR3 in DNA: TGTGCCAGCAGCTTGATGAGGGCCGACACAGATACGCAGTATTTT. This chain links TRBV7-3 with TRBJ2-3; a possible D gene is TRBD2 (5 bases). The CDR3 is made up of 15 amino acids. The germline V gene encodes CDR1 SGHTA and CDR2 FQGTGA. Trimming pared 3 bases from V and 2 bases from J, leaving 12 bases between. The full variable domain, rest sourced from reference TRBV7-3 and TRBJ2-3, is GAGVSQTPSNKVTEKGKYVELRCDPISGHTALYWYRQSLGQGPEFLIYFQGTGAADDSGLPNDRFFAVRPEGSVSTLKIQRTERGDSAVYLCASSLMRADTDTQYFGPGTRLTVL.

A few counts support this clonotype. The junction departs from the called germline gene at one end, perhaps through a read error. This chain connects TRBV3-1 to TRBJ1-4, with D maybe TRBD1 (5 bases). From germline, CDR1 is LGHDT and CDR2 YNNKEL (reference sequence). The CDR3 covers 15 residues. The DNA for the CDR3 is TGTGCCAGCAGTGATACCGGGACCACTACTGAAAAACTGTTTTTT. It is translated as CASSDTGTTTEKLFF.